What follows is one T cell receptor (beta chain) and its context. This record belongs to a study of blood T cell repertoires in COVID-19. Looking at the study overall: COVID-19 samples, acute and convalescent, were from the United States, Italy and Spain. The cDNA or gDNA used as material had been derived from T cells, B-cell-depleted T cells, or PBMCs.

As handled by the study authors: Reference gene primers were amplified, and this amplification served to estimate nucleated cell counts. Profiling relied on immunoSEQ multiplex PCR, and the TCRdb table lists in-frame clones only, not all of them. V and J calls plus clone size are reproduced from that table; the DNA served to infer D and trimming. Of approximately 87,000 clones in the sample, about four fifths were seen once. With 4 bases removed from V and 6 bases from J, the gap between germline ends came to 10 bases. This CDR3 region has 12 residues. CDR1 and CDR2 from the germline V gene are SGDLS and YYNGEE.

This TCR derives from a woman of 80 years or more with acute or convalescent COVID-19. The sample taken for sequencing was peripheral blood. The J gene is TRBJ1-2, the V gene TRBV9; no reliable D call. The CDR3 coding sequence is TGTGCCAGCAGCACCGACTCGGATGGCTACACCTTC. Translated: CASSTDSDGYTF.